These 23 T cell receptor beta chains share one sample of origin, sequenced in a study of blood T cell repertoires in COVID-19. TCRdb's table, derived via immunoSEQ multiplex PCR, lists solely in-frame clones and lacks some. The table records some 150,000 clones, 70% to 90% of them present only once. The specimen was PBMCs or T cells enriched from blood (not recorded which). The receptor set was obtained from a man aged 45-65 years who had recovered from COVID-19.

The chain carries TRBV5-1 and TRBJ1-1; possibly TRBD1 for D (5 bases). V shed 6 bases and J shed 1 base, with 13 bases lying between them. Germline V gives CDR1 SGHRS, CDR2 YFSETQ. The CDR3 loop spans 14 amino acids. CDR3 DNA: TGCGCCAGCAACGACAGACTGGGGAACACTGAAGCTTTCTTT. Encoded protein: CASNDRLGNTEAFF.

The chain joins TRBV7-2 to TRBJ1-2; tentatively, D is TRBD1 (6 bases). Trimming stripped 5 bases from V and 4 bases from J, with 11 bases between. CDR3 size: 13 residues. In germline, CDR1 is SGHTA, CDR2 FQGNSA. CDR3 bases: TGTGCCAGCAGCAGACAGGCCCCCTATGGCTACACCTTC. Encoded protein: CASSRQAPYGYTF.

The CDR3 spells CATSRELAGLQETQYF. CDR3 coding DNA: TGTGCCACCAGCAGAGAACTAGCGGGGCTCCAAGAGACCCAGTACTTC. The chain combines TRBV15 with TRBJ2-5; 10 nucleotides line up with TRBD2. Trimming cost V 0 bases and J 1 base; bases outside gene matches: 2. The CDR3 has 16 residues. Looked up from germline, CDR1 is LNHNV and CDR2 is YYDKDF (reference sequence).

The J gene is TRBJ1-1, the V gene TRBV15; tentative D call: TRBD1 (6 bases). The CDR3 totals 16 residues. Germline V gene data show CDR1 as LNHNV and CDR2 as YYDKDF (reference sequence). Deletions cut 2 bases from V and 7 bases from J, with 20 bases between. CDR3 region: CATSRMTGWGGDEAFF. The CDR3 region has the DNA TGTGCCACCAGCAGAATGACAGGTTGGGGTGGGGATGAAGCTTTCTTT.

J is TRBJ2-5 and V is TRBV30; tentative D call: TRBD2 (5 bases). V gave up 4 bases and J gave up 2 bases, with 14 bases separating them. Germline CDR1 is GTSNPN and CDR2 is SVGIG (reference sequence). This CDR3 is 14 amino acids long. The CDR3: CAWNRPSGQETQYF. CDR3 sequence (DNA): TGTGCCTGGAATCGACCCAGCGGACAAGAGACCCAGTACTTC. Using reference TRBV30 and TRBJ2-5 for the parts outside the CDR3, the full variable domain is SQTIHQWPATLVQPVGSPLSLECTVEGTSNPNLYWYRQAAGRGLQLLFYSVGIGQISSEVPQNLSASRPQDRQFILSSKKLLLSDSGFYLCAWNRPSGQETQYFGPGTRLLVL.

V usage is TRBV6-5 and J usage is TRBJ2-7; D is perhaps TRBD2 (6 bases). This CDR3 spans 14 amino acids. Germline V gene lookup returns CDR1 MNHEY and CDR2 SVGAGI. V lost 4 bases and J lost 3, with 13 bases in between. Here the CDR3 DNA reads TGTGCCAGCAGTTTGGCCGGCGGGAACTACGAGCAGTACGTC. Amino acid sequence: CASSLAGGNYEQYV.

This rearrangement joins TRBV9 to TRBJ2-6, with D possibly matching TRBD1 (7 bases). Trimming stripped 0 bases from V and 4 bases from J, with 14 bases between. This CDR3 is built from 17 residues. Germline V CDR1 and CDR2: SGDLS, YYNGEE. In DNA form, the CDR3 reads TGTGCCAGCAGCGTAGGTTGGAGGGGGCACGGGGCCAACGTCCTGACTTTC. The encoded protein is CASSVGWRGHGANVLTF.

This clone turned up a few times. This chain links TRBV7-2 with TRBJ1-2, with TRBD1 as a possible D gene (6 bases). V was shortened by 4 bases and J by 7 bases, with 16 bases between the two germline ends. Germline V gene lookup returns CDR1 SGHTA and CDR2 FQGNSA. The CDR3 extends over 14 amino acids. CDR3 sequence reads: CASSSSTGSSGYTF. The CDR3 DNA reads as TGTGCCAGCAGCTCATCTACAGGGTCGAGTGGCTACACCTTC. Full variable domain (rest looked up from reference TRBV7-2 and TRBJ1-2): GAGVSQSPSNKVTEKGKDVELRCDPISGHTALYWYRQSLGQGLEFLIYFQGNSAPDKSGLPSDRFSAERTGGSVSTLTIQRTQQEDSAVYLCASSSSTGSSGYTFGSGTRLTVV.

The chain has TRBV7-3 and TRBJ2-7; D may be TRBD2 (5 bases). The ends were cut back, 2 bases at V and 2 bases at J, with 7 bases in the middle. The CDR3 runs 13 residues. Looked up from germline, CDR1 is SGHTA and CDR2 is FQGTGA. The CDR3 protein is CASSLGRTYEQYF. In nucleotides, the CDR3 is TGTGCCAGCAGCTTAGGGAGAACCTACGAGCAGTACTTC.

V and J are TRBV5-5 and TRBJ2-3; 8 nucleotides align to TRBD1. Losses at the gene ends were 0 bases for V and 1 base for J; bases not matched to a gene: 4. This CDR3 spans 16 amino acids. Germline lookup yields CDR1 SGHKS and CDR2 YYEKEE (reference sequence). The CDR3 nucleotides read TGTGCCAGCAGCTTGGGGACAGGGCAGCGCACAGATACGCAGTATTTT. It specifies CASSLGTGQRTDTQYF.

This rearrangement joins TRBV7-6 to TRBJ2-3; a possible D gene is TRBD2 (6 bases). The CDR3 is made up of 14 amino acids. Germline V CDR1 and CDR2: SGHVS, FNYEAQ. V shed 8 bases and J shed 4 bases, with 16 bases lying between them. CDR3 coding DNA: TGTGCCAGCCAAGCGGTCTCGGGGGCAGATACGCAGTATTTT. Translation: CASQAVSGADTQYF. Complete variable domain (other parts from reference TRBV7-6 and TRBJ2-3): GAGVSQSPRYKVTKRGQDVALRCDPISGHVSLYWYRQALGQGPEFLTYFNYEAQQDKSGLPNDRFSAERPEGSISTLTIQRTEQRDSAMYRCASQAVSGADTQYFGPGTRLTVL.

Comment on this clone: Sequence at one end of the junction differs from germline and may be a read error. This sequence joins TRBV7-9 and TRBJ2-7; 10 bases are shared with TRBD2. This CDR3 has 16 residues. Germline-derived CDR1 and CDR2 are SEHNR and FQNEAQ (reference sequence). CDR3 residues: CASRLGGGLARDEQYF. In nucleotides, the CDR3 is TGTGCCAGCAGATTAGGTGGGGGACTAGCGCGAGATGAGCAGTACTTC.

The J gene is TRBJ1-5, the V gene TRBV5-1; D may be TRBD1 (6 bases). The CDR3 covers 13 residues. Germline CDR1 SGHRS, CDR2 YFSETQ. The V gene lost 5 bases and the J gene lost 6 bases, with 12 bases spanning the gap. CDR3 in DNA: TGCGCCAGCAGAGAAACAGGGAGTCAGCCCCAGCATTTT. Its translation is CASRETGSQPQHF.

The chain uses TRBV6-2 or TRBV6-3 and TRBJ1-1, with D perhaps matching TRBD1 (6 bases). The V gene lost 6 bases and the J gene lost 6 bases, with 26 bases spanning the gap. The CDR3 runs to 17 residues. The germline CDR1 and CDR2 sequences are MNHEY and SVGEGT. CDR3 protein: CASSPYPDRVSGAEAFF. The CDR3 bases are TGTGCCAGCAGCCCCTACCCGGACAGAGTTTCTGGGGCTGAAGCTTTCTTT.

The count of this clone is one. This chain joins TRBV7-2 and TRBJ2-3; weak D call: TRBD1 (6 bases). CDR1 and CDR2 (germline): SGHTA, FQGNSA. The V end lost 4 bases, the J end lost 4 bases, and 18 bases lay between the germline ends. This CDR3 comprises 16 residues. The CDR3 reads CASSSYFDRSADTQYF. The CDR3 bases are TGTGCCAGCAGCTCCTACTTCGACAGGAGCGCAGATACGCAGTATTTT.

CDR3 sequence (DNA): TGTGCCAGCAGTTCCCCCCCCGGACTAGCGGGGGCCACCTACGAGCAGTACTTC. This codes for CASSSPPGLAGATYEQYF. This rearrangement joins TRBV27 to TRBJ2-7, with 13 nucleotides matching TRBD2. Germline V gene data show CDR1 as MNHEY and CDR2 as SMNVEV (reference sequence). V lost 4 bases and J lost 2; bases outside the gene matches: 11. The CDR3 sequence is 18 residues long.

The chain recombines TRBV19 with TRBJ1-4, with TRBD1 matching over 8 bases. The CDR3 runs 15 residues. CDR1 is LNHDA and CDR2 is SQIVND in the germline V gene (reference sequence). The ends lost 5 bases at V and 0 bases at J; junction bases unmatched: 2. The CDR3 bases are TGTGCCAGTAGTCCACAGGGGGCAACTAATGAAAAACTGTTTTTT. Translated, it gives CASSPQGATNEKLFF.

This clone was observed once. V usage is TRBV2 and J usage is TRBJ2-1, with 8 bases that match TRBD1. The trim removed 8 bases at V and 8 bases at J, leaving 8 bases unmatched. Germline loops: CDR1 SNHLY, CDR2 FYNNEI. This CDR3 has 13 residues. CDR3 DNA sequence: TGTGCCAGCGGAAGACAGGGGATGGATGAGCAGTTCTTC. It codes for CASGRQGMDEQFF.

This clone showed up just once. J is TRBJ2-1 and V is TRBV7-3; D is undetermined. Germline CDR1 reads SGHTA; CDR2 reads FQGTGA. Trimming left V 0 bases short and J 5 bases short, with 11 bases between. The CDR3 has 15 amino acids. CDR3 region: CASSLTAASHNEQFF. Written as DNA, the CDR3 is TGTGCCAGCAGCTTAACGGCGGCTAGTCACAATGAGCAGTTCTTC.

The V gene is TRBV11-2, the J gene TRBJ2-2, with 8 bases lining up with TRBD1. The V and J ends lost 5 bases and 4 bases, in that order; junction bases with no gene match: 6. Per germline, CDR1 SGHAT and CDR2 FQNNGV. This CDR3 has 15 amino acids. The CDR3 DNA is TGTGCCAGCAGCCCCTGGGACAGGACCACCGGGGAGCTGTTTTTT. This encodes CASSPWDRTTGELFF. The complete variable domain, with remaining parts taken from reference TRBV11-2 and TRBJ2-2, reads EAGVAQSPRYKIIEKRQSVAFWCNPISGHATLYWYQQILGQGPKLLIQFQNNGVVDDSQLPKDRFSAERLKGVDSTLKIQPAKLEDSAVYLCASSPWDRTTGELFFGEGSRLTVL.

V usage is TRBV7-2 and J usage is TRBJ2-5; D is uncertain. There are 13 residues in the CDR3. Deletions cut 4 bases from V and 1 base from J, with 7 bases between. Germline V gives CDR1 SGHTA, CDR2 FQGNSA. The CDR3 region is CASSYYGQETQYF. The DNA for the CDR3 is TGTGCCAGCAGCTATTACGGCCAAGAGACCCAGTACTTC.

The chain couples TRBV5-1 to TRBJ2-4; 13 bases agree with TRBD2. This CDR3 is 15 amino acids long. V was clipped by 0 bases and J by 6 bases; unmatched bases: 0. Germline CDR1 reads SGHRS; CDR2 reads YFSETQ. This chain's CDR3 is CASSLGLAGGNIQYF. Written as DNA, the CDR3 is TGCGCCAGCAGCTTGGGACTAGCGGGAGGAAACATTCAGTACTTC.

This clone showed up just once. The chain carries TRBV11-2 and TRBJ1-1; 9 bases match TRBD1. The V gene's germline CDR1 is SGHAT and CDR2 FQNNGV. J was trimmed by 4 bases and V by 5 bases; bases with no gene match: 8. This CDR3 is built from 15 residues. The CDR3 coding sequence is TGTGCCAGCAGCGATACAGGGGGCGTACCCACTGAAGCTTTCTTT. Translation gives CASSDTGGVPTEAFF.